Below, one T cell receptor beta chain is given with its context. The data originate from a study of blood T cell repertoires in COVID-19. Study at large: From T cells, B-cell-depleted T cells, or PBMCs came the material, which was cDNA or gDNA.

Some clones are missing from TCRdb's copy, which holds only in-frame ones; the method was immunoSEQ multiplex PCR. The sample records some 210,000 clones, approximately 90% being singletons. This CDR3 spans 14 amino acids. The V segment lost 3 bases and the J segment 7 bases; nucleotides outside the gene matches: 2. From germline, CDR1 is SGDLS and CDR2 YYNGEE. Sequencing was done on a sample of peripheral blood. This TCR was sampled from a middle-aged woman who had recovered from COVID-19. This chain joins TRBV9 and TRBJ1-6, with 9 bases fitting TRBD1. The chain's CDR3 is CASSAGTGNSPLHF. The CDR3 DNA reads TGTGCCAGCAGCGCCGGGACAGGGAATTCACCCCTCCACTTT.